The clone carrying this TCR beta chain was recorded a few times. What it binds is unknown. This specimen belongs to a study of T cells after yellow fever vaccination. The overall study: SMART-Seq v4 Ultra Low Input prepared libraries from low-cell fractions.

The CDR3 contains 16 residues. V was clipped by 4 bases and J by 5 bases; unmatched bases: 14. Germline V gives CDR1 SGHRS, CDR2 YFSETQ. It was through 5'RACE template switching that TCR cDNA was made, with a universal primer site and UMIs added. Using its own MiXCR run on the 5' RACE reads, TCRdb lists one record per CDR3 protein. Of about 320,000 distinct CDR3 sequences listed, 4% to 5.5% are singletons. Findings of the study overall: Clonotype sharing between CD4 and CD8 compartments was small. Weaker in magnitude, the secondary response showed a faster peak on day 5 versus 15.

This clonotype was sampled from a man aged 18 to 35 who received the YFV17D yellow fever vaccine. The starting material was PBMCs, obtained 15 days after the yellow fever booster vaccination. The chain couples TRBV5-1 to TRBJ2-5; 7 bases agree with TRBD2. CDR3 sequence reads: CASSPSASGRQETQYF. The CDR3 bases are TGCGCCAGCAGCCCCTCGGCTAGCGGCCGGCAGGAGACCCAGTACTTC.